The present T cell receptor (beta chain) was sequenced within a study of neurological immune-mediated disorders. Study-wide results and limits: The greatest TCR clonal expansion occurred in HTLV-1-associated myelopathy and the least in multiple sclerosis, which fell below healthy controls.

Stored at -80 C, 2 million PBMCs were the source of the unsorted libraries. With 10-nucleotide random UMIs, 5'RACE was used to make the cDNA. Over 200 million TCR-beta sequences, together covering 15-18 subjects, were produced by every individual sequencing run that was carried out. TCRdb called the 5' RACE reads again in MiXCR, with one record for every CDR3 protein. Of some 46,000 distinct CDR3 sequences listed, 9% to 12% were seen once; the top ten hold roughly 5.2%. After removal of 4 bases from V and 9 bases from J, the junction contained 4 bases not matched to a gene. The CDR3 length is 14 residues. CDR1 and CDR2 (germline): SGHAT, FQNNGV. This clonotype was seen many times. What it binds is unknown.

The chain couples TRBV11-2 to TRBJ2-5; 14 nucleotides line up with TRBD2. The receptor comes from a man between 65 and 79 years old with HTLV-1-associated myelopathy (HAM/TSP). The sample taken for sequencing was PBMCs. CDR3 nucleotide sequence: TGTGCCAGCAGCTCGGGACTAGCGGGAGTGGCCCAGTACTTC. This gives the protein CASSSGLAGVAQYF.